The 20 T cell receptor beta chains below come from one sample, sequenced in a study of cytomegalovirus exposure and HLA in healthy donors. Primers for the PCR totalled 60 Vbeta and 13 Jbeta. Profiled with immunoSEQ multiplex PCR; TCRdb holds only in-frame clones, not every one. The table lists some 160,000 clones, more than 65% of them singletons. Specimen: PBMCs. The receptors were sampled from a middle-aged man in good health and CMV-seropositive.

This sequence joins TRBV5-1 and TRBJ2-1; 9 bases align to TRBD1. Per the germline V gene, CDR1 is SGHRS and CDR2 is YFSETQ. The CDR3 covers 15 residues. The V gene end was trimmed by 4 bases and the J gene end by 5 bases; junction bases not matched to a gene: 7. CDR3 amino acids: CASSLGDRVHNEQFF. The CDR3 nucleotides read TGCGCCAGCAGCCTAGGGGACAGGGTCCACAATGAGCAGTTCTTC.

The genes are TRBV4-2 and TRBJ1-2; 11 bases agree with TRBD1. V dropped 4 bases and J dropped 3; count of bases not matched to a gene: 4. CDR1 and CDR2 from the germline V gene are LGHNA and YNFKEQ. The CDR3 has 15 residues. CDR3: CASSRGQGADYGYTF. The DNA of the CDR3 is TGTGCCAGCAGCCGCGGACAGGGGGCGGACTATGGCTACACCTTC.

This clone has a handful of counts. The CDR3 nucleotides read TGTGCCAGCAGTGAGAGCTTTTCTGCTGAAGCTTTCTTT. This sequence encodes CASSESFSAEAFF. The chain has TRBV25-1 and TRBJ1-1; D is undetermined. In germline, CDR1 is MGHDK, CDR2 SYGVNS. V lost 3 bases to trimming and J lost 6 bases, with 11 bases between them. This CDR3 is 13 amino acids long.

The chain uses TRBV9 and TRBJ2-3, with a weak D call TRBD2 (7 bases). CDR3 length: 15 amino acids. Germline CDR1 and CDR2: SGDLS and YYNGEE. Trimming removed 4 bases at V and 3 bases at J, with 15 bases between. The CDR3 is CASSLEGGVTDTQYF. The CDR3 DNA is TGTGCCAGCAGCCTCGAAGGGGGGGTGACAGATACGCAGTATTTT.

The J gene is TRBJ1-5, the V gene TRBV6-5, with D unresolved. The CDR3 runs to 16 residues. V dropped 0 bases and J dropped 3 bases, with 12 bases sitting between them. Per the germline V gene, CDR1 is MNHEY and CDR2 is SVGAGI. CDR3: CASSYSKTGTNQPQHF. The CDR3 bases are TGTGCCAGCAGTTACTCGAAAACGGGTACCAATCAGCCCCAGCATTTT.

This clone was picked up one time. V and J are TRBV7-9 and TRBJ2-7; TRBD1 agrees at 9 bases. Germline V lookup: CDR1 SEHNR, CDR2 FQNEAQ (reference sequence). The CDR3 is made up of 13 amino acids. The J segment lost 2 bases and the V segment lost 5 bases, leaving 1 base of the junction unmatched. DNA of the CDR3: TGTGCCAGCAGCCGGGACAGGGCCTACGAGCAGTACGTC. Translating gives CASSRDRAYEQYV.

The V gene is TRBV6-5, the J gene TRBJ2-1, with 7 bases aligning to TRBD1. The CDR3 runs to 13 residues. The germline CDR1 and CDR2 sequences are MNHEY and SVGAGI. The V and J ends lost 8 bases and 1 base, in that order; junction bases with no gene match: 2. CDR3 DNA sequence: TGTGCCAGCGGCAGGGGGTCCTACAATGAGCAGTTCTTC. Amino acids: CASGRGSYNEQFF.

This sequence joins TRBV5-1 and TRBJ2-2, with 10 bases lining up with TRBD2. The V segment lost 1 base and the J segment 2 bases; nucleotides outside the gene matches: 5. This CDR3 spans 17 amino acids. CDR1 and CDR2 (germline): SGHRS, YFSETQ. The CDR3 region is CASSLLPSGGNTGELFF. CDR3 bases: TGCGCCAGCAGCTTGTTACCTAGCGGGGGAAACACCGGGGAGCTGTTTTTT.

The chain has TRBV9 and TRBJ2-7; a weak D match, TRBD1 (7 bases). Germline values: CDR1 SGDLS, CDR2 YYNGEE. The CDR3 length is 18 residues. Trimming pared 4 bases from V and 4 bases from J, leaving 27 bases between. CDR3 sequence reads: CASSPRDSHEGGGYEQYF. The CDR3 DNA follows: TGTGCCAGCAGCCCGCGGGACAGCCACGAAGGAGGGGGTTACGAGCAGTACTTC.

The CDR3: CASSGQEGPGELFF. The CDR3, as DNA: TGCGCCAGCAGCGGACAGGAAGGCCCCGGGGAGCTGTTTTTT. The chain joins TRBV10-1 to TRBJ2-2; 7 bases agree with TRBD1. The CDR3 has 14 residues. Unmatched junction bases numbered 7, after V lost 6 bases and J lost 6 bases. Germline lookup yields CDR1 WNHNN and CDR2 SYGVQD (reference sequence).

This chain links TRBV19 with TRBJ1-2; 7 bases are a match to TRBD1. Unmatched junction bases numbered 14, after V lost 5 bases and J lost 5 bases. The CDR3 runs 16 residues. Germline V lookup: CDR1 LNHDA, CDR2 SQIVND (reference sequence). CDR3 loop: CASSPAPTGWGYGYTF. The CDR3 nucleotides read TGTGCCAGTAGTCCCGCCCCGACAGGGTGGGGGTATGGCTACACCTTC.

The chain recombines TRBV15 with TRBJ2-1; the match to TRBD2 covers 9 bases. CDR1 and CDR2 from the germline V gene are LNHNV and YYDKDF (reference sequence). Trimming removed 0 bases from V and 5 bases from J; junction bases left unmatched: 5. The CDR3 covers 16 residues. The CDR3 sequence is CATSRDGTSNDNEQFF. Here the CDR3 DNA reads TGTGCCACCAGCAGAGATGGGACTAGCAATGACAATGAGCAGTTCTTC.

This clone was seen a single time. The rearrangement uses TRBV9 and TRBJ1-1, with TRBD1 identical over 8 bases. Trimming took 2 bases from V and 0 from J; bases not matched to a gene: 6. The CDR3 spans 16 residues. Germline CDR1 reads SGDLS; CDR2 reads YYNGEE. DNA for the CDR3: TGTGCCAGCAGCGTGTCAGGGGGCCTCATGAACACTGAAGCTTTCTTT. As protein: CASSVSGGLMNTEAFF.

DNA of the CDR3: TGCAGCGTCGCAACAGGGGTTGGGTCCTACAATGAGCAGTTCTTC. Residues: CSVATGVGSYNEQFF. The V and J genes are TRBV29-1 and TRBJ2-1; 7 bases align to TRBD1. Germline V gives CDR1 SQVTM, CDR2 ANQGSEA. After removal of 6 bases from V and 1 base from J, the junction contained 9 bases not matched to a gene. This CDR3 has 15 residues.

The V call is TRBV18, the J call TRBJ2-5, with D possibly being TRBD2 (6 bases). Looked up from germline, CDR1 is KGHSH and CDR2 is LQKENI. The CDR3 sequence is 12 residues long. V lost 2 bases and J lost 5, with 6 bases in between. The CDR3 nucleotides are TGTGCCAGCTCACCAGGGACTGAGACCCAGTACTTC. It specifies CASSPGTETQYF.

This clone was seen more than once but under ten times. This chain connects TRBV2 to TRBJ1-3; a weak D match, TRBD1 (5 bases). V was cut by 1 base and J by 0 bases, with 7 bases left in between. In germline, CDR1 is SNHLY, CDR2 FYNNEI. The CDR3 loop spans 15 amino acids. CDR3 region: CASSEGQISGNTIYF. CDR3 nucleotide sequence: TGTGCCAGCAGTGAAGGACAGATCTCTGGAAACACCATATATTTT.

This clone was found a few times. The chain employs TRBV6-5 and TRBJ1-4, with TRBD1 matching 10 bases. CDR3 length: 16 amino acids. V shed 0 bases and J 8 bases; nucleotides not matched to a gene: 6. Germline loops: CDR1 MNHEY, CDR2 SVGAGI. CDR3 in DNA: TGTGCCAGCAGTTACTCCGGGACAGGGGTTCGGGAAAAACTGTTTTTT. It encodes CASSYSGTGVREKLFF.

The V call is TRBV19, the J call TRBJ1-1, with D maybe TRBD1 (5 bases). The CDR3 consists of 15 residues. Trimming left V 1 base short and J 1 base short, with 10 bases between. Germline CDR1 is LNHDA and CDR2 is SQIVND (reference sequence). The CDR3 here is CASSIGGTSNTEAFF. The CDR3 coding sequence is TGTGCCAGTAGTATAGGGGGGACTTCGAACACTGAAGCTTTCTTT.

V usage is TRBV19 and J usage is TRBJ2-1; a possible D gene is TRBD1 (5 bases). The V gene lost 3 bases and the J gene lost 7 bases, with 13 bases spanning the gap. The length of the CDR3 is 14 residues. Germline CDR1 reads LNHDA; CDR2 reads SQIVND (reference sequence). The CDR3 region is CASSIRAGLNEQFF. For the CDR3, the DNA is TGTGCCAGTAGTATCCGGGCAGGGTTGAATGAGCAGTTCTTC.

This clone was detected once. The chain employs TRBV27 and TRBJ1-1, with D maybe TRBD1 (6 bases). Germline V gene lookup returns CDR1 MNHEY and CDR2 SMNVEV (reference sequence). Trimming removed 5 bases at V and 3 bases at J, with 13 bases between. The CDR3 covers 14 residues. DNA for the CDR3: TGTGCCAGCAGTCCCCTTCAGGGGTACACTGAAGCTTTCTTT. This encodes CASSPLQGYTEAFF.